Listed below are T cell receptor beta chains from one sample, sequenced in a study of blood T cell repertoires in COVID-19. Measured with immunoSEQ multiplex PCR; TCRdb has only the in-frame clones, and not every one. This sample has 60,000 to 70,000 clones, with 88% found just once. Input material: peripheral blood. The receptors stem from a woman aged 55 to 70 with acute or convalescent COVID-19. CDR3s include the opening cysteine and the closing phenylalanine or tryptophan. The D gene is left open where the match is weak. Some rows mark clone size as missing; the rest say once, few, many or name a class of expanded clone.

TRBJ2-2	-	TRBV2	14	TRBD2	CASRGLAGVGELFF	TGTGCCAGCAGGGGACTAGCGGGAGTCGGGGAGCTGTTTTTT
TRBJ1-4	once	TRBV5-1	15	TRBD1	CASSFQTGSNEKLFF	TGCGCCAGCAGCTTTCAGACAGGGTCTAATGAAAAACTGTTTTTT
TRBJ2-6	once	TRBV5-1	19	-	CASSLGRWGQYTGANVLTF	TGCGCCAGCAGCTTGGGACGTTGGGGGCAATATACTGGGGCCAACGTCCTGACTTTC
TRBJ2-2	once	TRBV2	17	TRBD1	CASSVPGQVWDTGELFF	TGTGCCAGCAGTGTCCCGGGACAGGTCTGGGACACCGGGGAGCTGTTTTTT
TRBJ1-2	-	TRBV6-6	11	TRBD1	CASSWTGGYTF	TGTGCCAGCAGTTGGACAGGTGGCTACACCTTC
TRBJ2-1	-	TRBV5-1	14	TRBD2	CASFPAGSYNEQFF	TGCGCCAGCTTCCCAGCGGGATCCTACAATGAGCAGTTCTTC
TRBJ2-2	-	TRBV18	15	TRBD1	CASSPQAQGAGELFF	TGTGCCAGCTCACCACAGGCACAGGGGGCCGGGGAGCTGTTTTTT
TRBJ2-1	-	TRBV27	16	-	CASSPAGARRYNEQFF	TGTGCCAGCAGTCCCGCGGGGGCCCGGAGATACAATGAGCAGTTCTTC
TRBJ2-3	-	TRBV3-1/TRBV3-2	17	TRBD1	CASSQIAPGQGADTQYF	TGTGCCAGCAGTCAAATCGCCCCGGGACAGGGTGCGGATACGCAGTATTTT
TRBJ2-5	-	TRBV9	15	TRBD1	CASSGQGVGEETQYF	TGTGCCAGCAGCGGACAGGGAGTTGGCGAAGAGACCCAGTACTTC
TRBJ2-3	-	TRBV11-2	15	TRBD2	CASSLMGLAADTQYF	TGTGCCAGCAGCTTGATGGGACTAGCCGCAGATACGCAGTATTTT
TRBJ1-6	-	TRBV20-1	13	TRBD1	CSASQGAGSPLHF	TGCAGTGCTAGTCAGGGGGCGGGATCACCCCTCCACTTT
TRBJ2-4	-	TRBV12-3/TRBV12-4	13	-	CASSLVRTNIQYF	TGTGCCAGCAGTTTAGTGCGTACCAACATTCAGTACTTC
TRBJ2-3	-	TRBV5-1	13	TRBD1	CASSSQGADTQYF	TGCGCCAGCAGCTCGCAGGGGGCAGATACGCAGTATTTT
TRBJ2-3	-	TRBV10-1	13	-	CASSDSSTDTQYF	TGCGCCAGCAGTGACAGTAGCACAGATACGCAGTATTTT
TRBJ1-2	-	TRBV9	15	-	CASSVGAGRDYGYTF	TGTGCCAGCAGCGTAGGTGCAGGGAGGGACTATGGCTACACCTTC
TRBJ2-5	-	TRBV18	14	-	CASSPPTGLETQYF	TGTGCCAGCTCACCACCCACGGGATTAGAGACCCAGTACTTC
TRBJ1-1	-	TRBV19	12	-	CASSQIGGSAFF	TGTGCCAGTTCCCAAATCGGGGGGTCCGCTTTCTTT
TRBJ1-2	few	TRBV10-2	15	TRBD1	CASAPGQGSLHGYTF	TGCGCCAGCGCTCCAGGACAGGGGTCCCTCCATGGCTACACCTTC
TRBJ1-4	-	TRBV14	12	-	CASSQGGPKLFF	TGTGCCAGCAGCCAAGGGGGCCCAAAACTGTTTTTT
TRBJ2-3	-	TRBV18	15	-	CASSPLRGGTDTQYF	TGTGCCAGCTCACCACTGCGGGGAGGCACAGATACGCAGTATTTT
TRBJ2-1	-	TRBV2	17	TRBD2	CASSDQSLAGIYNEQFF	TGTGCCAGCAGTGATCAAAGTCTAGCGGGAATATACAATGAGCAGTTCTTC
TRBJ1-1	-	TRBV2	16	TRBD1	CASSEAIGTGGTEAFF	TGTGCCAGCAGTGAAGCGATCGGGACAGGGGGCACTGAAGCTTTCTTT
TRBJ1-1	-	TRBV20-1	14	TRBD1	CSASPKQGAPEAFF	TGCAGTGCTAGTCCCAAACAGGGGGCCCCTGAAGCTTTCTTT
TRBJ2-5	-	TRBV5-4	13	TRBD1	CASSVDRQETQYF	TGTGCCAGCAGCGTGGACAGGCAAGAGACCCAGTACTTC
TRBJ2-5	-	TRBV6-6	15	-	CASSYPQGGKETQYF	TGTGCCAGCAGTTACCCACAGGGCGGTAAGGAGACCCAGTACTTC
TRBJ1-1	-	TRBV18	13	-	CASSPGDTTEAFF	TGTGCCAGCTCACCTGGGGACACCACTGAAGCTTTCTTT
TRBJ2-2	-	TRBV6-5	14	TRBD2	CASRLAGDTGELFF	TGTGCCAGCAGACTAGCGGGCGACACCGGGGAGCTGTTTTTT
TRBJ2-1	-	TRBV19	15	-	CASSISGLGGNEQFF	TGTGCCAGTAGTATAAGCGGACTCGGAGGCAATGAGCAGTTCTTC
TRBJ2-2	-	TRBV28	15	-	CASSLFTGGTGELFF	TGTGCCAGCAGTTTATTCACCGGGGGTACCGGGGAGCTGTTTTTT
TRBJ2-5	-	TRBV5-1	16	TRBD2	CASSLAGRPDQETQYF	TGCGCCAGCAGCCTAGCGGGACGACCGGACCAAGAGACCCAGTACTTC
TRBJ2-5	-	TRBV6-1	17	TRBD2	CASSESRGGVIVETQYF	TGTGCCAGCAGTGAATCGCGGGGGGGTGTCATTGTCGAGACCCAGTACTTC
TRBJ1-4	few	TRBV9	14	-	CASSGGLANEKLFF	TGTGCCAGCAGCGGGGGACTCGCCAATGAAAAACTGTTTTTT
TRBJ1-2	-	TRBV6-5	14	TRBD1	CASTAGQGNYGYTF	TGTGCCAGCACGGCAGGACAGGGTAACTATGGCTACACCTTC
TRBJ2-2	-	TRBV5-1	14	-	CASSFWAQEGELFF	TGCGCCAGCAGCTTTTGGGCGCAAGAGGGGGAGCTGTTTTTT
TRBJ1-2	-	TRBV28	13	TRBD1	CASKTGGADGYTF	TGTGCCAGCAAGACAGGGGGCGCCGATGGCTACACCTTC
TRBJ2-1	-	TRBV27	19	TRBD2	CASSLKNQGLAGNYNEQFF	TGTGCCAGCAGTTTAAAGAATCAAGGACTAGCGGGTAACTACAATGAGCAGTTCTTC
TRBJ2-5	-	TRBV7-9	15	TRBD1	CASSLVTGDEETQYF	TGTGCCAGCAGCTTGGTTACAGGGGATGAAGAGACCCAGTACTTC
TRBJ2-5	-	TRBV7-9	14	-	CASSLEVRGETQYF	TGTGCCAGCAGCTTAGAAGTCAGGGGAGAGACCCAGTACTTC
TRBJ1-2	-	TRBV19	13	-	CASSIGGYYGYTF	TGTGCCAGTAGTATCGGGGGGTACTATGGCTACACCTTC
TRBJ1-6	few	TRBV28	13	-	CASSPRVDSPLHF	TGTGCCAGCAGTCCCAGGGTGGATTCACCCCTCCACTTT
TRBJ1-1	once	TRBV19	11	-	CASSRDTEAFF	TGTGCCAGTAGTCGGGACACTGAAGCTTTCTTT
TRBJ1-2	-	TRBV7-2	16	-	CASSPSRDMGSYGYTF	TGTGCCAGCAGCCCCTCACGGGACATGGGAAGCTATGGCTACACCTTC
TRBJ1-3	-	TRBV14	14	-	CASSQGAPGNTIYF	TGTGCCAGCAGCCAAGGCGCCCCTGGAAACACCATATATTTT
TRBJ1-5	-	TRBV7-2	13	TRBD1	CASSKTGNQPQHF	TGTGCCAGCAGCAAGACAGGGAATCAGCCCCAGCATTTT
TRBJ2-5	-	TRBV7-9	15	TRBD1	CASSRSTGVRTTQYF	TGTGCCAGCAGCCGCTCGACAGGGGTTCGAACGACCCAGTACTTC
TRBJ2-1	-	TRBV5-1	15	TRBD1	CASSSGTGVHNEQFF	TGCGCCAGCAGCTCCGGGACAGGGGTCCACAATGAGCAGTTCTTC
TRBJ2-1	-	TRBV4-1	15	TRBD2	CASTLAGGSYNEQFF	TGCGCCAGCACCCTAGCGGGAGGATCCTACAATGAGCAGTTCTTC
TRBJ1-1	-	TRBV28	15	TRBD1	CASSRGTGVGTEAFF	TGTGCCAGCAGCCGGGGGACAGGGGTCGGCACTGAAGCTTTCTTT
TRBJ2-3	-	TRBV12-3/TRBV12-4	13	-	CASSLLSGYTQYF	TGTGCCAGCAGCTTACTCTCCGGGTATACGCAGTATTTT
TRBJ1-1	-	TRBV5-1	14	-	CASSLQGTDTEAFF	TGCGCCAGCAGCTTGCAGGGCACGGACACTGAAGCTTTCTTT